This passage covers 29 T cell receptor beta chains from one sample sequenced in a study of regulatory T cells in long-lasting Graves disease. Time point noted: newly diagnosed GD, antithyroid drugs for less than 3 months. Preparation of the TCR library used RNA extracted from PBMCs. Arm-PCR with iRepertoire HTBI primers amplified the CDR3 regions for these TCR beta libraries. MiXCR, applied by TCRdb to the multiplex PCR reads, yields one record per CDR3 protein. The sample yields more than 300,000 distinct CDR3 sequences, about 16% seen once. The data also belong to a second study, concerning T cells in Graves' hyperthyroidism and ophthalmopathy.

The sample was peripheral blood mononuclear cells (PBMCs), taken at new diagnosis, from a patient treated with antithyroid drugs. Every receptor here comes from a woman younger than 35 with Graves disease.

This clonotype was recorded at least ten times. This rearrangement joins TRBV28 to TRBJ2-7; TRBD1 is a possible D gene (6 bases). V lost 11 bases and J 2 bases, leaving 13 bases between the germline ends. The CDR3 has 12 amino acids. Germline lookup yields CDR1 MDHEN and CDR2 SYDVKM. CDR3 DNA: TGTGCCTGTACAGGGCACACCTACGAGCAGTACTTC. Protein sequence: CACTGHTYEQYF.

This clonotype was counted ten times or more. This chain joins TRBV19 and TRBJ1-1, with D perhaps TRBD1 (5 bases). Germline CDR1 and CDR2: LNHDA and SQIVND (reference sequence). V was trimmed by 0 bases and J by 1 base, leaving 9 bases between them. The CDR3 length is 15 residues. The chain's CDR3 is CASSIDRGANTEAFF. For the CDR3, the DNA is TGTGCCAGTAGTATAGATCGCGGGGCGAACACTGAAGCTTTCTTT.

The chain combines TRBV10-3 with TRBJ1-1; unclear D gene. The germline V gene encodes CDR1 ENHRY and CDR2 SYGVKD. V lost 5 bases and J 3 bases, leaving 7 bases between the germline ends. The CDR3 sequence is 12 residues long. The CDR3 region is CAISYLDTEAFF. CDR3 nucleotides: TGTGCCATCAGTTACCTGGACACTGAAGCTTTCTTT.

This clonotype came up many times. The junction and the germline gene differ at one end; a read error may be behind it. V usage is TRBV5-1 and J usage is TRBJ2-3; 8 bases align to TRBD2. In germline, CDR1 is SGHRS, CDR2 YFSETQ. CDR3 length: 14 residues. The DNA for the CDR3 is TGCGCCGGCAGCTTAAGCGGGAGCGTAGATACGCAGTATTTT. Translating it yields CAGSLSGSVDTQYF.

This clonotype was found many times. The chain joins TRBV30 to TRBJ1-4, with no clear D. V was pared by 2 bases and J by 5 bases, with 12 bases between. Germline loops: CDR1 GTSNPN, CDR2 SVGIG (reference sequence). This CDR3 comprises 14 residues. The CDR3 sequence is CAWSPIVENEKLFF. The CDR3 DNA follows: TGTGCCTGGAGTCCTATAGTCGAAAATGAAAAACTGTTTTTT.

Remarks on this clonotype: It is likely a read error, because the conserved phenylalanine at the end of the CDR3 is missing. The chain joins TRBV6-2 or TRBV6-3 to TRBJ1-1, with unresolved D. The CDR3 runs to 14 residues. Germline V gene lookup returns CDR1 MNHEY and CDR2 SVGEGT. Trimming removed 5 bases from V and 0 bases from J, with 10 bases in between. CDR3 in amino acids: CASSEHLMNTEAFL. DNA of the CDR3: TGTGCCAGCAGTGAACACCTAATGAACACTGAAGCTTTCCTT.

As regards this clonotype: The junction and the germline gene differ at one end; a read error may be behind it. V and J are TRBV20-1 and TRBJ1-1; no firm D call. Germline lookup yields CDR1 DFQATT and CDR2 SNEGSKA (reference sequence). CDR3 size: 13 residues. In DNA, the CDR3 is TGCAGTGCTAGCACCGGGGAGTACACTGGAGCTTTCTTT. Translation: CSASTGEYTGAFF.

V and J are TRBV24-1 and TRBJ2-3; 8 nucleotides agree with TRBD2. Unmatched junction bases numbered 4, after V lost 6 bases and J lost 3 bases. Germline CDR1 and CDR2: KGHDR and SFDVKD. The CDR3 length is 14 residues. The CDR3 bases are TGTGCCACCAGTTTACGGGAGGGGACAGATACGCAGTATTTT. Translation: CATSLREGTDTQYF.

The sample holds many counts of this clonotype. In DNA form, the CDR3 reads TGCGCCAGCAGCTATACCATTCGTACAGGGGTGAACACTGAAGCTTTCTTT. This gives the protein CASSYTIRTGVNTEAFF. The chain couples TRBV5-1 to TRBJ1-1, with 7 bases that match TRBD1. The CDR3 spans 17 residues. Germline V gene lookup returns CDR1 SGHRS and CDR2 YFSETQ. With V trimmed by 3 bases and J by 0 bases, 11 bases remained unmatched.

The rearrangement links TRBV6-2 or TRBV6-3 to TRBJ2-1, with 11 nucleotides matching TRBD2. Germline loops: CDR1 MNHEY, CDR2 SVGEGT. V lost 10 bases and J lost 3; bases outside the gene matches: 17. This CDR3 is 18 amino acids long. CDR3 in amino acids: CAIPRSPLAGGYYNEQFF. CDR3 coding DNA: TGTGCCATCCCCCGATCCCCTCTAGCGGGAGGCTACTACAATGAGCAGTTCTTC.

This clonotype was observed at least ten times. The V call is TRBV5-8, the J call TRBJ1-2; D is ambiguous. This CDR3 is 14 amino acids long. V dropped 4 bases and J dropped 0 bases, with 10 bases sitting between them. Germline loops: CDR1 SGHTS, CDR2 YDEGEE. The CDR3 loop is CASSPGPTNYGYTF. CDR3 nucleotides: TGTGCCAGCAGCCCTGGCCCGACTAACTATGGCTACACCTTC.

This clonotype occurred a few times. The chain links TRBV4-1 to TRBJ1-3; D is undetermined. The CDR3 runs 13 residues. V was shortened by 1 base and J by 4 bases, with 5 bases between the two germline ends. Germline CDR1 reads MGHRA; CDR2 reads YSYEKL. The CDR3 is CASSQVGGNTIYF. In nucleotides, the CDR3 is TGCGCCAGCAGCCAAGTTGGAGGAAACACCATATATTTT.

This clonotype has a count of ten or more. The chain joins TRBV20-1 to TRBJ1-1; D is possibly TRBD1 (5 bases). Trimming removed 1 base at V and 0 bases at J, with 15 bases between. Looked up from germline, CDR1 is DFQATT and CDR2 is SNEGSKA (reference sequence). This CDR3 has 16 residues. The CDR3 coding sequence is TGCAGTGCTAGAGCCTGGGGCAGATTCATGAACACTGAAGCTTTCTTT. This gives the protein CSARAWGRFMNTEAFF.

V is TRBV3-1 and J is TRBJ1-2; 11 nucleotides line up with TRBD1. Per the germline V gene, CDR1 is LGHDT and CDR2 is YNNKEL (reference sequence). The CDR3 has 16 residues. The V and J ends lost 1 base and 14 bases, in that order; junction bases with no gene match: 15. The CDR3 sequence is CASSQVAPRTGGALTF. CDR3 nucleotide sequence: TGTGCCAGCAGCCAAGTTGCCCCCCGGACAGGGGGCGCCTTGACCTTC.

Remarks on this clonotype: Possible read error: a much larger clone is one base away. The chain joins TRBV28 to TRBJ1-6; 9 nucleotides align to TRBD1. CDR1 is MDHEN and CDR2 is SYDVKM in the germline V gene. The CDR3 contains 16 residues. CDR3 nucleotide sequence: TGTACCAGCAGCATTACCGTGGGACAGGGAGGCTCACCCCTCCACTTT. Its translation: CTSSITVGQGGSPLHF.

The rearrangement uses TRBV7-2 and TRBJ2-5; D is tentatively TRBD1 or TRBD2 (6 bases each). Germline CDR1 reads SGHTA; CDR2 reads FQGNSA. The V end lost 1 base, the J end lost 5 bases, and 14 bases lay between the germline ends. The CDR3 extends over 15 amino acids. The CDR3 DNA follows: TGTGCCAGCAGCTTAGATGTGGGGGGCCTGGAGACCCAGTACTTC. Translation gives CASSLDVGGLETQYF.

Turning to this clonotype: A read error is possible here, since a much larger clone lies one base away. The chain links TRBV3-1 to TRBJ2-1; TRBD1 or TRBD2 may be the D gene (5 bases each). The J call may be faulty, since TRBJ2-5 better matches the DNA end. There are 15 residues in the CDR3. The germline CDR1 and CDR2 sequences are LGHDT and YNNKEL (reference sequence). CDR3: CASSQDWGIGKTQYF. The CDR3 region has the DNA TGTGCCAGCAGCCAAGATTGGGGGATCGGTAAGACCCAGTACTTC.

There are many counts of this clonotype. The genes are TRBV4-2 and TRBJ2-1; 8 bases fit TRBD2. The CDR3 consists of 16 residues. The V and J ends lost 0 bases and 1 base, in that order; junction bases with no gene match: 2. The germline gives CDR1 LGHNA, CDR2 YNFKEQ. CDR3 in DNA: TGTGCCAGCAGCCAAGACGGGACTAGATCCTACAATGAGCAGTTCTTC. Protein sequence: CASSQDGTRSYNEQFF.

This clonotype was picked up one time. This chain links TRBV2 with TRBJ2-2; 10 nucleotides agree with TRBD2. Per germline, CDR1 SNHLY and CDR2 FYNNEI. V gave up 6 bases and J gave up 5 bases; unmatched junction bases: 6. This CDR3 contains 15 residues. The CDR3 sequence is CASSDGLAVTGELFF. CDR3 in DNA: TGTGCCAGCAGCGACGGACTAGCGGTTACCGGGGAGCTGTTTTTT.

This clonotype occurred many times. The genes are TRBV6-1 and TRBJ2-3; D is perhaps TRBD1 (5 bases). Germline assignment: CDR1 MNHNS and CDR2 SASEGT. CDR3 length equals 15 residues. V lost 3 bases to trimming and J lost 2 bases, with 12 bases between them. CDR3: CASSETTVNTDTQYF. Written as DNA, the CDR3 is TGTGCCAGCAGTGAGACGACAGTAAACACAGATACGCAGTATTTT.

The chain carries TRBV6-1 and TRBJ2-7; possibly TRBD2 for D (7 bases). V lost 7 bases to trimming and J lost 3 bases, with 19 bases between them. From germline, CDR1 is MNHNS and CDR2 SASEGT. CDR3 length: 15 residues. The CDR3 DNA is TGTGCCAGCACCCTAGGGGGAGGGCCGGGCTACGAGCAGTACTTC. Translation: CASTLGGGPGYEQYF.

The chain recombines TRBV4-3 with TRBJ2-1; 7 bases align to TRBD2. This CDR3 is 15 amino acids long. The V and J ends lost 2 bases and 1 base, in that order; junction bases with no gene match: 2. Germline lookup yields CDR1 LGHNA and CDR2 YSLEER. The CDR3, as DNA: TGCGCCAGCAGCCAACGAGCGGGATCCTACAATGAGCAGTTCTTC. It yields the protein CASSQRAGSYNEQFF.

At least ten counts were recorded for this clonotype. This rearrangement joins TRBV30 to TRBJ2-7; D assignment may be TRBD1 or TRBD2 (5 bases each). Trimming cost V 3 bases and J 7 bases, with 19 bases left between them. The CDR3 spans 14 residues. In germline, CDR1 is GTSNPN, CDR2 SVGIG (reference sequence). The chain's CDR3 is CAWSEGTVSGEQYF. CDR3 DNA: TGTGCCTGGAGCGAGGGGACGGTTTCGGGAGAGCAGTACTTC.

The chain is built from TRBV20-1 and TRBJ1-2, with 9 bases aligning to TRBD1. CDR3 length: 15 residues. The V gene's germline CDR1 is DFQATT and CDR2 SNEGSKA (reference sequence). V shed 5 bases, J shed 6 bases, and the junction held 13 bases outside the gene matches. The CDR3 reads CSAGIGTQGADGYTF. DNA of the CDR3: TGCAGTGCTGGGATTGGGACACAGGGGGCGGATGGCTACACCTTC.

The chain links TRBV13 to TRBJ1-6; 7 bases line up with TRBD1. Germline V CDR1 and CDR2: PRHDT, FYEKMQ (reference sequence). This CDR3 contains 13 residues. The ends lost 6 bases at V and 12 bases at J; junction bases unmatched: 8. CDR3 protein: CASRLPGQQPLHF. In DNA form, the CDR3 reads TGTGCCAGCAGGTTACCGGGACAGCAACCCCTCCACTTT.

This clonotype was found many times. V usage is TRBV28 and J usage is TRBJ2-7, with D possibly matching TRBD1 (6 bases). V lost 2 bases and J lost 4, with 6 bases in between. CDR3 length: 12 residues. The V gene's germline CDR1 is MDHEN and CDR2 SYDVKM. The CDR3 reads CASSLRGYEQYF. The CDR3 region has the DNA TGTGCCAGCAGTTTAAGGGGGTACGAGCAGTACTTC.

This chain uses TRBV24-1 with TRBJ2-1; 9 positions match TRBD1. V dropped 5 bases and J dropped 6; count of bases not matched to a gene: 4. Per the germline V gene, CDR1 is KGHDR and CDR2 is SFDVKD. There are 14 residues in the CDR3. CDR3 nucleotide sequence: TGTGCCACCAGTGGGGACAGGGAGTTCAATGAGCAGTTCTTC. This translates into CATSGDREFNEQFF.

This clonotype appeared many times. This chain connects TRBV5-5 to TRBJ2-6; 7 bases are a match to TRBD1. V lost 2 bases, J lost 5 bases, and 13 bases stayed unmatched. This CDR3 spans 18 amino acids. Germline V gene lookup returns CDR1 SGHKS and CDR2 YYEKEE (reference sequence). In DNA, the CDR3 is TGTGCCAGCAGCTTCGCACCGGGACAGAGCATCTGGGCCAACGTCCTGACTTTC. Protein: CASSFAPGQSIWANVLTF. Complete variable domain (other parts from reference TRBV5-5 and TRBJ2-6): DAGVTQSPTHLIKTRGQQVTLRCSPISGHKSVSWYQQVLGQGPQFIFQYYEKEERGRGNFPDRFSARQFPNYSSELNVNALLLGDSALYLCASSFAPGQSIWANVLTFGAGSRLTVL.

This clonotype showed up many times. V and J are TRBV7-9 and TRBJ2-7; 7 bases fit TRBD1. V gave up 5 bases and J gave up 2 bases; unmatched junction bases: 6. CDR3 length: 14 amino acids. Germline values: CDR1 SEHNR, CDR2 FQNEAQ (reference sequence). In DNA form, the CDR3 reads TGTGCCAGCAGCCAGCGGACAGGTCCCTACGAGCAGTACTTC. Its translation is CASSQRTGPYEQYF. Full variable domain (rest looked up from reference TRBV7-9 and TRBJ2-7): DTGVSQNPRHKITKRGQNVTFRCDPISEHNRLYWYRQTLGQGPEFLTYFQNEAQLEKSRLLSDRFSAERPKGSFSTLEIQRTEQGDSAMYLCASSQRTGPYEQYFGPGTRLTVT.